The 26 T cell receptor beta chains below were found in one sample sequenced in a study of shared clonotypes between healthy human individuals. Assay used: immunoSEQ multiplex PCR; TCRdb lists only in-frame clones, some missing. The table shows some 2.3 million clones, with 93% occurring only once. Material: naive CD4+ T cells from PBMCs. Subset given: CD45RA+ positively selected. Receptor source: a man between 18 and 35 years old in good health. Some clones in this sample may be carry-over from other donors' samples.

This rearrangement joins TRBV2 to TRBJ1-5; the D is unclear. The V and J ends lost 4 bases and 4 bases respectively, with 11 bases between them. The V gene's germline CDR1 is SNHLY and CDR2 FYNNEI. CDR3 length: 14 amino acids. CDR3 sequence (DNA): TGTGCCAGCAGTGCCGAGTCAGAGAATCAGCCCCAGCATTTT. Its translation: CASSAESENQPQHF.

J is TRBJ1-5 and V is TRBV7-2; no clear D. V gave up 2 bases and J gave up 5 bases, with 7 bases separating them. CDR1 is SGHTA, CDR2 FQGNSA, per germline. The length of the CDR3 is 13 residues. This chain's CDR3 is CASSLLWDQPQHF. The DNA of the CDR3 is TGTGCCAGCAGCTTATTATGGGATCAGCCCCAGCATTTT.

The chain links TRBV28 to TRBJ2-2; 7 nucleotides line up with TRBD1. V shed 7 bases, J shed 4 bases, and the junction held 9 bases outside the gene matches. This CDR3 is 15 amino acids long. Per germline, CDR1 MDHEN and CDR2 SYDVKM. The CDR3 sequence: CASTPGGAGTGELFF. For the CDR3, the DNA is TGTGCCAGCACCCCAGGGGGTGCTGGCACCGGGGAGCTGTTTTTT.

The chain recombines TRBV7-2 with TRBJ1-5, with D uncertain. V gave up 3 bases and J gave up 9 bases, with 9 bases separating them. CDR1 SGHTA and CDR2 FQGNSA come from the germline V gene. The CDR3 has 12 residues. CDR3 loop: CASSFPSGPQHF. As DNA, the CDR3 is TGTGCCAGCAGCTTCCCCTCGGGGCCCCAGCATTTT.

The chain uses TRBV6-4 and TRBJ1-2; D might be TRBD1 (6 bases). The CDR3 extends over 17 amino acids. V was shortened by 5 bases and J by 6 bases, with 25 bases between the two germline ends. In germline, CDR1 is MRHNA, CDR2 SNTAGT. This CDR3 reads CASSPRLGGFAPDGYTF. CDR3 DNA sequence: TGTGCCAGCAGTCCTCGCCTCGGGGGCTTCGCTCCGGATGGCTACACCTTC.

This chain joins TRBV4-3 and TRBJ2-7, with D perhaps TRBD2 (5 bases). Between the trimmed V and J ends, which lost 4 bases and 0 bases, there was a span of 16 bases. CDR1 LGHNA and CDR2 YSLEER come from the germline V gene. This CDR3 has 16 amino acids. The CDR3 reads CASSPWVEESSYEQYF. As DNA, the CDR3 is TGCGCCAGCAGCCCCTGGGTGGAGGAGAGCTCCTACGAGCAGTACTTC.

The gene calls are TRBV29-1 and TRBJ2-3, with 9 bases identical to TRBD1. This CDR3 has 15 residues. Trimming took 7 bases from V and 2 from J; bases not matched to a gene: 10. The germline CDR1 and CDR2 sequences are SQVTM and ANQGSEA. The CDR3 loop reads CSEKGGQGPTDTQYF. CDR3 DNA: TGCAGCGAGAAAGGGGGACAGGGACCCACAGATACGCAGTATTTT.

This clone was counted once. The V gene is TRBV2, the J gene TRBJ1-5; tentative D call: TRBD1 (5 bases). CDR3 length: 15 residues. The germline gives CDR1 SNHLY, CDR2 FYNNEI. The germline V and J ends were trimmed by 6 bases and 0 bases, with 12 bases remaining between them. CDR3 sequence reads: CASSATGLSNQPQHF. Written as DNA, the CDR3 is TGTGCCAGCAGCGCAACAGGCCTTAGCAATCAGCCCCAGCATTTT.

The genes are TRBV6-6 and TRBJ1-5; D is ambiguous. The germline gives CDR1 MNHNY, CDR2 SVGAGI (reference sequence). The germline V and J ends were trimmed by 7 bases and 4 bases, with 8 bases remaining between them. This CDR3 has 12 residues. Here the CDR3 DNA reads TGTGCCAGCAATTCCAGGAATCAGCCCCAGCATTTT. Amino acid sequence: CASNSRNQPQHF.

This clone was seen just once. The V and J genes are TRBV4-2 and TRBJ2-5, with TRBD2 identical over 11 bases. There are 17 residues in the CDR3. V was clipped by 1 base and J by 5 bases; unmatched bases: 9. Per the germline V gene, CDR1 is LGHNA and CDR2 is YNFKEQ. CDR3 amino acids: CASSQGDSGRAGETQYF. Here the CDR3 DNA reads TGTGCCAGCAGCCAAGGTGATAGCGGGAGGGCCGGTGAGACCCAGTACTTC.

This chain links TRBV9 with TRBJ1-1; D is uncertain. Trimming stripped 3 bases from V and 7 bases from J, with 16 bases between. CDR1 and CDR2 from the germline V gene are SGDLS and YYNGEE. The CDR3 loop spans 14 amino acids. The CDR3 is CASSAHSELYEAFF. CDR3 in DNA: TGTGCCAGCAGCGCCCACTCAGAACTTTATGAAGCTTTCTTT.

The chain is built from TRBV30 and TRBJ1-6, with D tentatively TRBD1 (6 bases). CDR1 is GTSNPN and CDR2 is SVGIG in the germline V gene (reference sequence). There are 13 residues in the CDR3. V lost 4 bases, J lost 7 bases, and 11 bases lay in between. This chain's CDR3 is CAWNRESNSPLHF. CDR3 nucleotide sequence: TGTGCCTGGAACAGGGAGAGCAATTCACCCCTCCACTTT.

This rearrangement joins TRBV6-5 to TRBJ2-3; D unclear. Trimming took off 5 bases at V and 8 bases at J, with 8 bases between the two ends. Per germline, CDR1 MNHEY and CDR2 SVGAGI. This CDR3 contains 11 residues. The CDR3 coding sequence is TGTGCCAGCAGTCAGCTAGGTACGCAGTATTTT. Its translation is CASSQLGTQYF.

The V call is TRBV4-3, the J call TRBJ2-3, with 11 bases aligning to TRBD2. V was pared by 2 bases and J by 0 bases, with 1 base of the junction left unmatched. Germline V gives CDR1 LGHNA, CDR2 YSLEER. The CDR3 runs 16 residues. CDR3 amino acids: CASSQIAGGSTDTQYF. The CDR3 coding sequence is TGCGCCAGCAGCCAAATAGCGGGAGGGAGCACAGATACGCAGTATTTT.

This chain uses TRBV15 with TRBJ2-2; tentative D call: TRBD2 (5 bases). The CDR3 sequence is 15 residues long. Germline V gene lookup returns CDR1 LNHNV and CDR2 YYDKDF (reference sequence). The V end lost 0 bases, the J end lost 6 bases, and 11 bases lay between the germline ends. CDR3 region: CATSRDGRGPGELFF. Written as DNA, the CDR3 is TGTGCCACCAGCAGAGATGGTCGCGGGCCCGGGGAGCTGTTTTTT.

CDR3 DNA sequence: TGCAGCGTCCTCTTCCACCCCTACGAGCAGTACTTC. Protein: CSVLFHPYEQYF. The rearrangement uses TRBV29-1 and TRBJ2-7, with no clear D. The CDR3 is 12 residues long. The germline gives CDR1 SQVTM, CDR2 ANQGSEA. V was shortened by 6 bases and J by 2 bases, with 11 bases between the two germline ends.

The V and J genes are TRBV11-2 and TRBJ2-7; D unresolved. Looked up from germline, CDR1 is SGHAT and CDR2 is FQNNGV. The CDR3 totals 13 residues. V lost 1 base and J lost 3, with 7 bases in between. The CDR3: CASSLVGYYEQYF. For the CDR3, the DNA is TGTGCCAGCAGCTTAGTAGGGTACTACGAGCAGTACTTC.

The chain links TRBV28 to TRBJ1-4; no firm D call. There are 13 residues in the CDR3. Germline V gene sequence: CDR1 MDHEN, CDR2 SYDVKM. V was cut by 6 bases and J by 4 bases, with 9 bases left in between. The CDR3 nucleotides are TGTGCCAGCAGGGCCCCGAATAATGAAAAACTGTTTTTT. This translates into CASRAPNNEKLFF.

The chain is built from TRBV28 and TRBJ1-3; D gene unclear. This CDR3 region has 16 residues. V was shortened by 4 bases and J by 0 bases, with 13 bases between the two germline ends. CDR1 is MDHEN and CDR2 is SYDVKM in the germline V gene. This chain's CDR3 is CASSSSTGPSGNTIYF. CDR3 DNA sequence: TGTGCCAGCAGTTCATCGACTGGCCCCTCTGGAAACACCATATATTTT.

The chain is built from TRBV6-5 and TRBJ2-2; a possible D gene is TRBD1 (5 bases). Germline CDR1 and CDR2: MNHEY and SVGAGI. The CDR3 length is 15 residues. The V and J ends lost 6 bases and 1 base respectively, with 12 bases between them. This chain's CDR3 is CASRDYRMNTGELFF. Here the CDR3 DNA reads TGTGCCAGCAGGGATTACAGGATGAACACCGGGGAGCTGTTTTTT.

This chain joins TRBV29-1 and TRBJ2-1; D unresolved. V lost 0 bases and J lost 2, with 14 bases in between. The germline gives CDR1 SQVTM, CDR2 ANQGSEA. The CDR3 loop spans 16 amino acids. CDR3 sequence (DNA): TGCAGCGTTGAAGATCACGGTAGCCGCGCCTACAATGAGCAGTTCTTC. Translation gives CSVEDHGSRAYNEQFF.

The chain is built from TRBV10-1 and TRBJ2-2, with D maybe TRBD2 (5 bases). The CDR3 covers 15 residues. Trimming left V 0 bases short and J 4 bases short, with 9 bases between. CDR1 is WNHNN and CDR2 is SYGVQD in the germline V gene (reference sequence). CDR3 nucleotide sequence: TGCGCCAGCAGTGAGTCGGCGGGCACCACCGGGGAGCTGTTTTTT. Its translation: CASSESAGTTGELFF.

The rearrangement links TRBV6-5 to TRBJ2-7; possible D gene TRBD1, 6 bases. V lost 5 bases, J lost 1 base, and 12 bases lay in between. The CDR3 is 14 amino acids. Germline V gene lookup returns CDR1 MNHEY and CDR2 SVGAGI. CDR3 sequence: CASSADSRSYEQYF. CDR3 sequence (DNA): TGTGCCAGCAGTGCGGACAGCAGATCCTACGAGCAGTACTTC.

The sample holds one count of this clone. The chain carries TRBV14 and TRBJ2-3; the D is unclear. Germline V gene sequence: CDR1 SGHDN, CDR2 FVKESK. With 1 base removed from V and 0 bases from J, the gap between germline ends came to 11 bases. This CDR3 is 16 amino acids long. The CDR3, as DNA: TGTGCCAGCAGCCAAGGCGGCAGCTTTAGCACAGATACGCAGTATTTT. Translated, it gives CASSQGGSFSTDTQYF. The whole variable domain, remainder taken from reference TRBV14 and TRBJ2-3, is EAGVTQFPSHSVIEKGQTVTLRCDPISGHDNLYWYRRVMGKEIKFLLHFVKESKQDESGMPNNRFLAERTGGTYSTLKVQPAELEDSGVYFCASSQGGSFSTDTQYFGPGTRLTVL.

This chain joins TRBV19 and TRBJ1-5, with unresolved D. Germline assignment: CDR1 LNHDA and CDR2 SQIVND (reference sequence). This CDR3 has 14 residues. Between the trimmed V and J ends, which lost 8 bases and 3 bases, there was a span of 14 bases. The CDR3 coding sequence is TGTGCCAGTTCCGGAGGCAGAGCCAATCAGCCCCAGCATTTT. This translates into CASSGGRANQPQHF.

The chain joins TRBV7-2 to TRBJ2-2; possibly TRBD1 for D (5 bases). There are 14 residues in the CDR3. Germline V gene sequence: CDR1 SGHTA, CDR2 FQGNSA. The V end was cut by 4 bases, the J end by 6 bases, with 12 bases between. CDR3 coding DNA: TGTGCCAGCAGCTCCCGGAAGGGGCCCGGGGAGCTGTTTTTT. This translates into CASSSRKGPGELFF.